This is a list of T cell receptor beta chains from one sample in a study of cytomegalovirus exposure and HLA in healthy donors. The table came from immunoSEQ multiplex PCR; TCRdb's copy has only in-frame clones and leaves some out. Of approximately 110,000 clones in the sample, 10% to 15% are singletons; the top ten hold 15% to 20%. Sequenced material: PBMCs. These receptors were collected from a man in his forties in good health and CMV-seropositive. Both conserved end residues are part of each CDR3. Fields, in order: D gene, J gene, V gene, clone size, CDR3 DNA, CDR3 protein. D genes are given only for firm matches. A clone size is listed for some rows: how often the clone was seen (once, few, many), or a class if it is expanded.

d_gene: -; j_gene: TRBJ2-7; v_gene: TRBV19; abundance: -; CDR3nt: TGTGCCAGTAGTATCTGGCTTACCTACGAGCAGTACTTC; CDR3aa: CASSIWLTYEQYF
d_gene: TRBD1; j_gene: TRBJ2-5; v_gene: TRBV27; abundance: -; CDR3nt: TGTGCCGGCAGTTTACTGGGGACAGGGCAAGAGACCCAGTACTTC; CDR3aa: CAGSLLGTGQETQYF
d_gene: TRBD2; j_gene: TRBJ2-2; v_gene: TRBV6-1; abundance: -; CDR3nt: TGTGCCAGCATGACGACTAGCGGTGATACAGGGGAGATGTTTTTT; CDR3aa: CASMTTSGDTGEMFF
d_gene: -; j_gene: TRBJ1-1; v_gene: TRBV4-1; abundance: few; CDR3nt: TGCGCCAGCAGCCAAGGGGGCGTGGGTACTGAAGCTTTCTTT; CDR3aa: CASSQGGVGTEAFF
d_gene: -; j_gene: TRBJ1-1; v_gene: TRBV5-1; abundance: few; CDR3nt: TGCGCCAGCACCCTCACAGAGAACACTGAAGCTTTCTTT; CDR3aa: CASTLTENTEAFF
d_gene: -; j_gene: TRBJ2-3; v_gene: TRBV19; abundance: few; CDR3nt: TGTGCCAGTAGTATTTCATTCAGGGGCACAGATACGCAGTATTTT; CDR3aa: CASSISFRGTDTQYF
d_gene: -; j_gene: TRBJ2-5; v_gene: TRBV7-7; abundance: -; CDR3nt: TGTGCCAGTAAAGAGGAGGGCGAGACCCAGTACTTC; CDR3aa: CASKEEGETQYF
d_gene: -; j_gene: TRBJ1-1; v_gene: TRBV4-3; abundance: few; CDR3nt: TGCGCCAGCAGCCAAGATGGGCAGGGTGGGAACACTGAAGCTTTCTTT; CDR3aa: CASSQDGQGGNTEAFF
d_gene: -; j_gene: TRBJ1-1; v_gene: TRBV9; abundance: few; CDR3nt: TGTGCCAGCAGCGTAGTTGGGGGGGGAGGCACTGAAGCTTTCTTT; CDR3aa: CASSVVGGGGTEAFF
d_gene: TRBD1; j_gene: TRBJ1-2; v_gene: TRBV5-6; abundance: -; CDR3nt: TGTGCCAGCAGCTTCGACAGGGGGCTCTGTTTC; CDR3aa: CASSFDRGLCF
d_gene: TRBD1; j_gene: TRBJ2-7; v_gene: TRBV5-1; abundance: -; CDR3nt: TGCGCCAGCAGCTATACGGACAGGGAGCGAGGAGAGCAGTACTTC; CDR3aa: CASSYTDRERGEQYF
d_gene: TRBD2; j_gene: TRBJ2-7; v_gene: TRBV5-1; abundance: -; CDR3nt: TGCGCCAGCAGCTTGGTCGGGCCCTCTAGCGGGAGTTACGAGCAGTACTTC; CDR3aa: CASSLVGPSSGSYEQYF
d_gene: TRBD2; j_gene: TRBJ2-7; v_gene: TRBV5-1; abundance: few; CDR3nt: TGCGCCAGCAGCCCAAGGACTAGCGAGCGTACCTACGAGCAGTACTTC; CDR3aa: CASSPRTSERTYEQYF
d_gene: -; j_gene: TRBJ2-7; v_gene: TRBV19; abundance: few; CDR3nt: TGTGCCAGTAGCCCTGGGGCCAACTCCTACGAGCAGTACTTC; CDR3aa: CASSPGANSYEQYF
d_gene: TRBD2; j_gene: TRBJ2-1; v_gene: TRBV30; abundance: -; CDR3nt: TGTGCCTGGAGTGTAAATAGCGGGAACAATCAGTTCTTC; CDR3aa: CAWSVNSGNNQFF
d_gene: -; j_gene: TRBJ1-2; v_gene: TRBV7-8; abundance: few; CDR3nt: TGTGCCAGCAGCTTCGGGACATCTATTACTCCAATCTATGGCTACACCTTC; CDR3aa: CASSFGTSITPIYGYTF
d_gene: TRBD1; j_gene: TRBJ2-7; v_gene: TRBV15; abundance: few; CDR3nt: TGTGCCACCAGCACCAGAGGACAGGGGGTAGACGAGCAGTACTTC; CDR3aa: CATSTRGQGVDEQYF
d_gene: -; j_gene: TRBJ1-5; v_gene: TRBV19; abundance: -; CDR3nt: TGTGCCAGTAGTTATGGCCCTAGCAATCAGCCCCAGCATTTT; CDR3aa: CASSYGPSNQPQHF
d_gene: TRBD2; j_gene: TRBJ2-1; v_gene: TRBV16; abundance: few; CDR3nt: TGTGCCAGCAGCCAAGGTCTAGCGGGAGGTTATGAGCAGTTCTTC; CDR3aa: CASSQGLAGGYEQFF
d_gene: -; j_gene: TRBJ1-1; v_gene: TRBV4-3; abundance: few; CDR3nt: TGCGCCAGCAGCCAAGATCTACGGGTGGGACAAAAGAACACTGAAGCTTTCTTT; CDR3aa: CASSQDLRVGQKNTEAFF
d_gene: -; j_gene: TRBJ2-1; v_gene: TRBV19; abundance: few; CDR3nt: TGTGCCAGTAGTATAATAGCGAGACTCAATGAGCAGTTCTTC; CDR3aa: CASSIIARLNEQFF
d_gene: -; j_gene: TRBJ2-3; v_gene: TRBV9; abundance: few; CDR3nt: TGTGCCAGCAGCGTAGGGGCGGGAAGCACAGATACGCAGTATTTT; CDR3aa: CASSVGAGSTDTQYF